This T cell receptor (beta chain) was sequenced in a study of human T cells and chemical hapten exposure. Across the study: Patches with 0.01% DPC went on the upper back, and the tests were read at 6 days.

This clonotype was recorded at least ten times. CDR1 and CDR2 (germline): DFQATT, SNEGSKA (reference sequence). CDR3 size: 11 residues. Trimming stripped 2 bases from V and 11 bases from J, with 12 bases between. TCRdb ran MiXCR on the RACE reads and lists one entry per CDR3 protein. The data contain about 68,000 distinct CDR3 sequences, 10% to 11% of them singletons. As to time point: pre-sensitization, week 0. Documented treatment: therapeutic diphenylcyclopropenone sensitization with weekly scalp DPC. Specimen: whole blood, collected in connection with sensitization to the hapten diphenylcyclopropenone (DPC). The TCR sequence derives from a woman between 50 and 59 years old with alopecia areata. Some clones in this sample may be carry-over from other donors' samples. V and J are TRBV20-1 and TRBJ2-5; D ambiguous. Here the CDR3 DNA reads TGCAGTGCTAGATCGACCCTCGGGCAGTACTTC. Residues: CSARSTLGQYF.